The rows below give T cell receptor beta chains drawn from one sample of a study of identical twins. A single record per CDR3 protein comes from TCRdb applying MiXCR to the 5' RACE reads. The sample contains 200,000 to 250,000 distinct CDR3 sequences, 7.5% of which appear only once. The same sample was also used in a study of yellow fever vaccine responses in identical twins.

Sequenced sample: memory (CD45RO+) T cells sorted from blood. The receptors shown here come from a young woman in good health. The CDR3 runs from the conserved cysteine through the conserved F or W. D genes are given only for firm matches. Not every row has a clone size; where given, it reads once, few, many or a size class.

V: TRBV10-3; D: .; J: TRBJ2-7; size: many; DNA: TGTGCCATCAGTGATGGCGGAGCCTACGAGCAGTACTTC; CDR3: CAISDGGAYEQYF
V: TRBV15; D: .; J: TRBJ2-1; size: .; DNA: TGTGCCACCTACCATACCGGGACGGGCAGGAATGAGCAGTTCTTC; CDR3: CATYHTGTGRNEQFF
V: TRBV11-2; D: TRBD2; J: TRBJ2-7; size: .; DNA: TGTGCCAGCACCCGGACGGGGGGGGTGGGTCGCGAGCAGTACTTC; CDR3: CASTRTGGVGREQYF
V: TRBV20-1; D: .; J: TRBJ1-4; size: many; DNA: TGCAGTGCTAGAGATCTCAGGGATAATGAAAAACTGTTTTTT; CDR3: CSARDLRDNEKLFF
V: TRBV5-1; D: .; J: TRBJ1-2; size: .; DNA: TGCGCCAGCAGCTTTGGACAGAATAGCTTGAACTATGGCTACACCTTC; CDR3: CASSFGQNSLNYGYTF
V: TRBV4-2; D: .; J: TRBJ2-7; size: many; DNA: TGTGCCAGCAGCCAAGTGTCCGGGAGCCAAGCCTACGAGCAGTACTTC; CDR3: CASSQVSGSQAYEQYF
V: TRBV25-1; D: .; J: TRBJ2-5; size: many; DNA: TGTGCCAGCAGTGCCCATTGGGAGAGGGCGGGGGAGACCCAGTACTTC; CDR3: CASSAHWERAGETQYF
V: TRBV7-2; D: .; J: TRBJ1-6; size: few; DNA: TGTGCCAGCAGCTTCAACCTTGATTCACCCCTCCACTTT; CDR3: CASSFNLDSPLHF
V: TRBV5-1; D: .; J: TRBJ2-1; size: .; DNA: TGCGCCAGCACCGCCGGTTCGACAGGCTACAATGAGCAGTTCTTC; CDR3: CASTAGSTGYNEQFF
V: TRBV10-3; D: .; J: TRBJ2-7; size: many; DNA: TGTGCCACCCAGGAGGTTTCCTACGAGCAGTACTTC; CDR3: CATQEVSYEQYF
V: TRBV7-2; D: .; J: TRBJ1-2; size: many; DNA: TGTGCCAGCAGCCCACCCCAGACGGGAGGGCTTGGCTACACCTTC; CDR3: CASSPPQTGGLGYTF
V: TRBV10-3; D: TRBD1; J: TRBJ1-2; size: .; DNA: TGTGCCATCAGTGCAGGGGGCCAGGTCTACACCTTC; CDR3: CAISAGGQVYTF
V: TRBV20-1; D: .; J: TRBJ1-1; size: many; DNA: TGCAGTGCTAAGCAGGTCACTGAAGCTTTCTTT; CDR3: CSAKQVTEAFF
V: TRBV29-1; D: TRBD1; J: TRBJ2-1; size: many; DNA: TGCAGCGTTTCGGGACAGTTGAGCTACAATGAGCAGTTCTTC; CDR3: CSVSGQLSYNEQFF
V: TRBV7-8; D: .; J: TRBJ1-5; size: .; DNA: TGTGCCAGCAGCTTAGGGGCGGGGAAGGGCAATCAGCCCCAGCATTTT; CDR3: CASSLGAGKGNQPQHF
V: TRBV7-9; D: .; J: TRBJ2-1; size: many; DNA: TGTGCCAGCAGCTTACAGAATGAGCAGTTCTTC; CDR3: CASSLQNEQFF
V: TRBV29-1; D: .; J: TRBJ2-3; size: many; DNA: TGCAGCGTTGGGAGGGACCCCTCAGATACGCAGTATTTT; CDR3: CSVGRDPSDTQYF
V: TRBV29-1; D: .; J: TRBJ2-1; size: many; DNA: TGCAGCGTTGAAGTGACCATGGCCTACAATGAGCAGTTCTTC; CDR3: CSVEVTMAYNEQFF
V: TRBV7-2; D: TRBD1; J: TRBJ2-1; size: .; DNA: TGTGCCAGCAGCTTCCTGGGACAGGGGGCCTACAATGAGCAGTTCTTC; CDR3: CASSFLGQGAYNEQFF
V: TRBV3-1; D: .; J: TRBJ1-5; size: many; DNA: TGTGCCAGCAGCCAAGCTGGGATGGGGAATCAGCCCCAGCATTTT; CDR3: CASSQAGMGNQPQHF
V: TRBV20-1; D: .; J: TRBJ2-7; size: few; DNA: TGCAGTGCTAGGGTGGTGGGAGGCCCCTACGAGCAGTACTTC; CDR3: CSARVVGGPYEQYF
V: TRBV29-1; D: TRBD1; J: TRBJ1-2; size: few; DNA: TGCAGCGTCCGGGACAGGGAACGCTATGGCTACACCTTC; CDR3: CSVRDRERYGYTF
V: TRBV5-6; D: TRBD1; J: TRBJ1-5; size: many; DNA: TGTGCCAGCAGCTCCTGGGGACAGGCTGTCATTCAGCCCCAGCATTTT; CDR3: CASSSWGQAVIQPQHF
V: TRBV20-1; D: .; J: TRBJ2-3; size: .; DNA: TGCAGTGCAACCGGGGACGGACTAACAGATACGCAGTATTTT; CDR3: CSATGDGLTDTQYF
V: TRBV18; D: .; J: TRBJ1-4; size: .; DNA: TGTGCCAGCTCACCACAGAGTATTCGCAATGAAAAACTGTTTTTT; CDR3: CASSPQSIRNEKLFF
V: TRBV12-3/TRBV12-4; D: .; J: TRBJ2-3; size: many; DNA: TGTGCCAGCAGTGTAGCGGGCACAGATACGCAGTATTTT; CDR3: CASSVAGTDTQYF
V: TRBV15; D: TRBD1; J: TRBJ1-1; size: few; DNA: TGTGCCACGAACAGGGGGATGAACACTGAAGCTTTCTTT; CDR3: CATNRGMNTEAFF
V: TRBV7-9; D: TRBD1; J: TRBJ2-7; size: many; DNA: TGTGCCAGCAGCAAGAAAACGGGACAGCCTTCCTACGAGCAGTACTTC; CDR3: CASSKKTGQPSYEQYF
V: TRBV29-1; D: .; J: TRBJ2-1; size: many; DNA: TGCAGCGTTAGACTCCCTCCGGGCAATGAGCAGTTCTTC; CDR3: CSVRLPPGNEQFF
V: TRBV24-1; D: TRBD2; J: TRBJ2-3; size: many; DNA: TGTGCCACCAGTAGGACTGCGGGGGAAGATACGCAGTATTTT; CDR3: CATSRTAGEDTQYF
V: TRBV4-3; D: .; J: TRBJ2-3; size: few; DNA: TGCGCCAGCAGCCAATTTCTCCGCGGACAGCCACCCACAGATACGCAGTATTTT; CDR3: CASSQFLRGQPPTDTQYF
V: TRBV7-8; D: .; J: TRBJ2-5; size: many; DNA: TGTGCCAGCAGCTTAGGGACTCGACAAGAGACCCAGTACTTC; CDR3: CASSLGTRQETQYF
V: TRBV6-2/TRBV6-3; D: TRBD2; J: TRBJ2-7; size: .; DNA: TGTGCCAGCAGTTACCCCATCGAGACTAGCCGTAGGGCGGCCTACGAGCAGTACTTC; CDR3: CASSYPIETSRRAAYEQYF
V: TRBV14; D: .; J: TRBJ2-3; size: .; DNA: TGTGCCAGCAGCCCCCGGACGGAAAGGCAGTATTTT; CDR3: CASSPRTERQYF
V: TRBV7-9; D: TRBD2; J: TRBJ2-1; size: few; DNA: TGTGCCAGCACCTTTACTAGCGGAAACAATGAGCAGTTCTTC; CDR3: CASTFTSGNNEQFF
V: TRBV7-8; D: .; J: TRBJ1-6; size: many; DNA: TGTGCCAGCAGCTCAACTAACACAGTAAACAGTTCACCCCTCCACTTT; CDR3: CASSSTNTVNSSPLHF
V: TRBV5-8; D: .; J: TRBJ2-6; size: few; DNA: TGTGCCAGCAGCCCAAGACAGGTCTCTGGGGCCAACGTCCTGACTTTC; CDR3: CASSPRQVSGANVLTF
V: TRBV24-1; D: .; J: TRBJ2-1; size: many; DNA: TGTGCCACCAGTGCAATCGGGGGACGGGGCCGGAGCTCCTACAATGAGCAGTTCTTC; CDR3: CATSAIGGRGRSSYNEQFF